These T cell receptor beta chains were read from a single sample in a study of shared clonotypes between healthy human individuals. The data were produced by immunoSEQ multiplex PCR, yet TCRdb's version contains in-frame clones alone and is incomplete. Of around 2.1 million clones in the sample, around 93% are singletons; the top ten hold 1.5% to 2%. The specimen was naive CD8+ T cells from PBMCs. These receptors were taken from a man aged 18 to 30 in good health. Some clones in this sample may be carry-over from other donors' samples. The CDR3 runs from the conserved cysteine through the conserved F or W. A D gene is named only where the DNA matches it firmly. Size values are once, few and many counts, or a class for expanded clones, and some rows have none.

d_call | j_call | clone_size | v_call | cdr3_length | cdr3_nt | cdr3_aa
TRBD1 | TRBJ2-7 | - | TRBV29-1 | 13 | TGCAGCGTTCGACAGGGGATCCTCGACGAGCAGTACTTC | CSVRQGILDEQYF
- | TRBJ2-7 | - | TRBV4-1 | 15 | TGCGCCAGCAGCCAGGGGCAGGGGAACCCCTACGAGCAGTACTTC | CASSQGQGNPYEQYF
- | TRBJ2-1 | - | TRBV11-2 | 13 | TGTGCCAGTCAGAGTCCTAGCGAGAATGAGCAGTTCTTC | CASQSPSENEQFF
- | TRBJ2-7 | - | TRBV5-1 | 14 | TGCGCCAGCAGCCTCACTACAGTTCCAGTCGAGCAGTACTTC | CASSLTTVPVEQYF
- | TRBJ1-2 | few | TRBV5-1 | 11 | TGCGCCAGCAGCGCCTGGGGTGGCTACACCTTC | CASSAWGGYTF
TRBD1 | TRBJ2-3 | - | TRBV6-4 | 14 | TGTGCCAGCAGTACGGACAGGACCACAGATACGCAGTATTTT | CASSTDRTTDTQYF
- | TRBJ2-7 | - | TRBV7-2 | 17 | TGTGCCAGCAGCTTCCCAGAGACAGGCCGATTTACCTACGAGCAGTACTTC | CASSFPETGRFTYEQYF
TRBD1 | TRBJ2-1 | - | TRBV29-1 | 13 | TGCAGCACGTCACAGGGGTCCTACAATGAGCAGTTCTTC | CSTSQGSYNEQFF
TRBD1 | TRBJ1-5 | - | TRBV27 | 14 | TGTGCCAGCGGCCCTGAAGGGGGCTATCAGCCCCAGCATTTT | CASGPEGGYQPQHF
- | TRBJ2-7 | - | TRBV27 | 13 | TGTGCCAGCAGTCCCCGAGTAACGCGAGAGCAGTACTTC | CASSPRVTREQYF
TRBD2 | TRBJ2-3 | - | TRBV27 | 15 | TGTGCCAGCAGTGTCATAGCGGGGAGCACAGATACGCAGTATTTT | CASSVIAGSTDTQYF
- | TRBJ2-2 | - | TRBV7-9 | 16 | TGTGCCAGCAGCCATGCGGGGACTGTAAACACCGGGGAGCTGTTTTTT | CASSHAGTVNTGELFF
- | TRBJ1-4 | - | TRBV6-5 | 13 | TGTGCTAAGCAGTGTGGCCGGAATGAAAAACTGTTTTTT | CAKQCGRNEKLFF
- | TRBJ2-1 | - | TRBV5-4 | 17 | TGTGCCAGCAGCCTGTGGGGAGCATCACCCCTCTACAATGAGCAGTTCTTC | CASSLWGASPLYNEQFF
TRBD1 | TRBJ1-1 | - | TRBV27 | 15 | TGTGCCAGCAGTTTAATGCCCAGGGGGACCACTGAAGCTTTCTTT | CASSLMPRGTTEAFF
TRBD2 | TRBJ2-1 | - | TRBV9 | 16 | TGTGCCAGCAGCTACGGTTTGGGACTAGGGTTGGATGAGCAGTTCTTC | CASSYGLGLGLDEQFF
TRBD1 | TRBJ1-1 | - | TRBV5-6 | 15 | TGTGCCAGCAGCTTGGTTCAGGGGGCGGTCACTGAAGCTTTCTTT | CASSLVQGAVTEAFF
TRBD1 | TRBJ1-2 | - | TRBV14 | 16 | TGTGCCAGCAGCCAAGATGCGGTCAGGGGGCGTCGAGGCTACACCTTC | CASSQDAVRGRRGYTF
- | TRBJ2-1 | - | TRBV7-6 | 13 | TGTGCCAGCAGCCCCCGGGGGCGTGATGAGCAGTTCTTC | CASSPRGRDEQFF
- | TRBJ2-7 | - | TRBV6-5 | 12 | TGTGCCAGCAGTTACTCGAGGACAGAGCAGTACTTC | CASSYSRTEQYF
- | TRBJ1-5 | - | TRBV5-8 | 15 | TGTGCCAGCAGCCCGAGGACCCTCGGTAATCAGCCCCAGCATTTT | CASSPRTLGNQPQHF
TRBD2 | TRBJ2-7 | - | TRBV7-2 | 16 | TGTGCCAGCAGCTCTAGGACTAGCGGGATGGTCTACGAGCAGTACTTC | CASSSRTSGMVYEQYF
TRBD2 | TRBJ2-7 | once | TRBV4-3 | 18 | TGCGCCAGCAGCCAAGATCCTCTGGTAGCGGGAAGAGTCTACGAGCAGTACTTC | CASSQDPLVAGRVYEQYF
TRBD1 | TRBJ1-3 | - | TRBV9 | 15 | TGTGCCAGCAGCTCCTCGGGGACAGGGGCAAACACCATATATTTT | CASSSSGTGANTIYF
- | TRBJ2-5 | - | TRBV7-8 | 13 | TGTGCCAGCAGCCCAGAAATTCAAGAGACCCAGTACTTC | CASSPEIQETQYF
TRBD2 | TRBJ2-1 | - | TRBV27 | 15 | TGTGCCAGCAGGTCCAGCGGGAGCTCCTACAATGAGCAGTTCTTC | CASRSSGSSYNEQFF
TRBD1 | TRBJ1-2 | - | TRBV27 | 15 | TGTGCCAGCAGCTATCTAGGACAGGGGGCTGGTGGCTACACCTTC | CASSYLGQGAGGYTF
TRBD1 | TRBJ2-1 | once | TRBV28 | 15 | TGTGCCAGCAGTGCGACAGGGGGCGGCTACAATGAGCAGTTCTTC | CASSATGGGYNEQFF
TRBD2 | TRBJ2-1 | - | TRBV6-1 | 17 | TGTGCCAGCAGTGAAGCGCTTCTTCCTAGCGGGTACAATGAGCAGTTCTTC | CASSEALLPSGYNEQFF
TRBD1 | TRBJ2-1 | - | TRBV2 | 15 | TGTGCCAGCAGTATGGGGACAGCCTCCTACAATGAGCAGTTCTTC | CASSMGTASYNEQFF
- | TRBJ1-5 | - | TRBV2 | 13 | TGTGCCAGCAGTGACAGGGGAGAACAGCCCCAGCATTTT | CASSDRGEQPQHF
- | TRBJ1-5 | - | TRBV19 | 12 | TGTGCCAGTAGAAGCGGATTTCAGCCCCAGCATTTT | CASRSGFQPQHF
TRBD1 | TRBJ1-4 | once | TRBV2 | 15 | TGTGCCAGCAGCTACGGACAGGGCATAAATGAAAAACTGTTTTTT | CASSYGQGINEKLFF
- | TRBJ2-7 | - | TRBV6-5 | 13 | TGTGCCAGCACAGGGGGGGATCCCTACGAGCAGTACTTC | CASTGGDPYEQYF
- | TRBJ1-2 | - | TRBV7-9 | 14 | TGTGCCAGCAGTCTAGGGGGGACACTAAATGGCTACACCTTC | CASSLGGTLNGYTF
TRBD1 | TRBJ2-7 | - | TRBV12-5 | 16 | TGTGCTAGTGGTATACCCGGGACAGGGGGAATCTACGAGCAGTACTTC | CASGIPGTGGIYEQYF
- | TRBJ1-1 | - | TRBV6-1 | 14 | TGTGCCAGCAGGAAACAGAAGATGAACACTGAAGCTTTCTTT | CASRKQKMNTEAFF
TRBD1 | TRBJ2-5 | once | TRBV28 | 15 | TGTGCCAGCAGTCCCGGGGACAGGGGCCGGTCGGCCCAGTACTTC | CASSPGDRGRSAQYF
- | TRBJ1-2 | - | TRBV9 | 14 | TGTGCCAGCAGCGTAGGGGGCTTTCTCTATGGCTACACCTTC | CASSVGGFLYGYTF
TRBD2 | TRBJ2-7 | - | TRBV6-1 | 15 | TGTGCCAGCAGTTTCTGGGGGGGTAACGGCTACGAGCAGTACTTC | CASSFWGGNGYEQYF
TRBD2 | TRBJ2-7 | - | TRBV5-5 | 18 | TGTGCCAGCAGCTTGGGTTGGACTAGCGGGAAGTGGTCCTACGAGCAGTACTTC | CASSLGWTSGKWSYEQYF
TRBD2 | TRBJ2-1 | - | TRBV13 | 15 | TGTGCCAGCAGCTTCGGGGGAGGGCCTTTCGATGAGCAGTTCTTC | CASSFGGGPFDEQFF
- | TRBJ2-7 | - | TRBV5-5 | 13 | TGTGCCAGCAGTATACTGAGCTCCTACGAGCAGTACTTC | CASSILSSYEQYF
- | TRBJ2-1 | - | TRBV6-6 | 13 | TGTGCCAGCAATCCTGGGGGTACATATGAGCAGTTCTTC | CASNPGGTYEQFF
- | TRBJ1-1 | - | TRBV4-1 | 15 | TGCGCCAGCAGCCTATCCGGGGGGCGGAACACTGAAGCTTTCTTT | CASSLSGGRNTEAFF
- | TRBJ2-7 | - | TRBV29-1 | 12 | TGCAGCGTGCAGGGGAGTACCTACGAGCAGTACTTC | CSVQGSTYEQYF